This entry lists 24 T cell receptor beta chains sequenced from one sample in a study of OX40 agonist ivuxolimab in advanced cancers. TCRdb's table, derived via immunoSEQ multiplex PCR, lists solely in-frame clones and lacks some. The table lists 35,000 to 45,000 clones, approximately 90% of them singletons. The sample here was CD4+ or CD8+ T cells sorted from blood, taken in a trial of the OX40 agonist ivuxolimab. All receptors come from an adult with an advanced solid tumor such as melanoma, head and neck, liver or kidney cancer.

The rearrangement joins TRBV29-1 to TRBJ2-3; D is possibly TRBD2 (6 bases). Trimming took off 5 bases at V and 1 base at J, with 16 bases between the two ends. The CDR3 spans 15 residues. CDR1 and CDR2 from the germline V gene are SQVTM and ANQGSEA. This chain's CDR3 is CSVPRGGSGTDTQYF. In nucleotides, the CDR3 is TGCAGCGTTCCCCGTGGGGGGTCAGGCACAGATACGCAGTATTTT.

This chain connects TRBV7-2 to TRBJ1-5; no clear D gene. V lost 2 bases and J 0 bases, leaving 11 bases between the germline ends. The CDR3 runs 16 residues. Germline-derived CDR1 and CDR2 are SGHTA and FQGNSA. This chain's CDR3 is CASSLSGGTSNQPQHF. The CDR3 DNA is TGTGCCAGCAGCTTAAGTGGTGGTACTAGCAATCAGCCCCAGCATTTT.

This clone ranks as medium-sized. The V call is TRBV2, the J call TRBJ2-7; 7 bases line up with TRBD1. This CDR3 has 13 residues. The germline CDR1 and CDR2 sequences are SNHLY and FYNNEI. Trimming took 4 bases from V and 6 from J; bases not matched to a gene: 6. The DNA for the CDR3 is TGTGCCAGCAGTGTAGGGGGCACTATCGAGCAGTACTTC. Translating gives CASSVGGTIEQYF.

The chain has TRBV7-9 and TRBJ2-7; 14 bases agree with TRBD2. CDR3 size: 15 residues. V shed 5 bases, J shed 4 bases, and the junction held 4 bases outside the gene matches. From germline, CDR1 is SEHNR and CDR2 FQNEAQ (reference sequence). CDR3 loop: CASSHGTSGRYEQYF. The CDR3 coding sequence is TGTGCCAGCAGCCACGGGACTAGCGGGAGATACGAGCAGTACTTC.

The gene calls are TRBV9 and TRBJ1-4, with no clear D. In germline, CDR1 is SGDLS, CDR2 YYNGEE. With 4 bases removed from V and 3 bases from J, the gap between germline ends came to 16 bases. This CDR3 contains 16 residues. The CDR3 coding sequence is TGTGCCAGCAGCCCAGAGCCGGGAGGTTCTAATGAAAAACTGTTTTTT. Residues: CASSPEPGGSNEKLFF.

The rearrangement links TRBV28 to TRBJ2-7, with 10 bases identical to TRBD2. CDR1 MDHEN and CDR2 SYDVKM come from the germline V gene. J gave up 6 bases and V 2 bases, and 10 bases lay outside the gene matches. The CDR3 contains 16 residues. The CDR3 nucleotides read TGTGCCAGCAGTTTAACGCGCAGCGGGAGGGCCTCCGAGCAGTACTTC. Its protein product is CASSLTRSGRASEQYF. Full variable domain (remainder filled in from reference TRBV28 and TRBJ2-7): DVKVTQSSRYLVKRTGEKVFLECVQDMDHENMFWYRQDPGLGLRLIYFSYDVKMKEKGDIPEGYSVSREKKERFSLILESASTNQTSMYLCASSLTRSGRASEQYFGPGTRLTVT.

The rearrangement uses TRBV30 and TRBJ2-2, with D unresolved. Trimming cost V 4 bases and J 1 base, with 4 bases left between them. The CDR3 loop spans 12 amino acids. Germline values: CDR1 GTSNPN, CDR2 SVGIG (reference sequence). As DNA, the CDR3 is TGTGCCTGGATAGGGAACACCGGGGAGCTGTTTTTT. It specifies CAWIGNTGELFF.

This chain joins TRBV4-1 and TRBJ1-1; 8 nucleotides agree with TRBD1. The germline gives CDR1 MGHRA, CDR2 YSYEKL. There are 15 residues in the CDR3. V lost 3 bases to trimming and J lost 5 bases; unmatched junction nucleotides: 8. This CDR3 is CASSQRGQGGTEAFF. The CDR3 DNA is TGCGCCAGCAGCCAGAGAGGACAGGGAGGGACTGAAGCTTTCTTT.

This CDR3 reads CASSTLPGERYPGELFF. Written as DNA, the CDR3 is TGTGCCAGTAGTACCCTTCCGGGAGAGAGGTACCCCGGGGAGCTGTTTTTT. J is TRBJ2-2 and V is TRBV19; possible D gene TRBD2, 6 bases. This CDR3 has 17 residues. Trimming removed 4 bases from V and 6 bases from J, with 21 bases in between. Germline V gene data show CDR1 as LNHDA and CDR2 as SQIVND (reference sequence).

The chain couples TRBV7-6 to TRBJ2-1; D gene ambiguous. V was shortened by 5 bases and J by 6 bases, with 11 bases between the two germline ends. The CDR3 has 13 residues. Germline V gene sequence: CDR1 SGHVS, CDR2 FNYEAQ. The CDR3 region has the DNA TGTGCCAGCAGCCCCGGGCAAAGCAATGAGCAGTTCTTC. As protein: CASSPGQSNEQFF.

This clone was seen once. The rearrangement uses TRBV4-1 and TRBJ2-2; D gene unclear. Germline lookup yields CDR1 MGHRA and CDR2 YSYEKL. There are 18 residues in the CDR3. The ends were cut back, 4 bases at V and 2 bases at J, with 20 bases in the middle. The CDR3 DNA reads as TGCGCCAGCAGCCTTCGTCCCGGAGCCAAATTCAACACCGGGGAGCTGTTTTTT. Translated: CASSLRPGAKFNTGELFF.

This chain joins TRBV6-5 and TRBJ2-2; 11 bases align to TRBD2. This CDR3 is 15 amino acids long. J was trimmed by 2 bases and V by 5 bases; bases with no gene match: 1. Germline CDR1 is MNHEY and CDR2 is SVGAGI. Written as DNA, the CDR3 is TGTGCCAGCAGTACTAGCGGGAGCAACACCGGGGAGCTGTTTTTT. Amino acid sequence: CASSTSGSNTGELFF.

The J gene is TRBJ2-1, the V gene TRBV5-4; 11 positions match TRBD2. Germline V gene sequence: CDR1 SGHNT, CDR2 YYREEE (reference sequence). Trimming at V came to 0 bases and at J to 7 bases, leaving 9 bases not matched to a gene. The CDR3 consists of 17 residues. CDR3 amino acids: CASSLALSGRGLNEQFF. CDR3 bases: TGTGCCAGCAGCTTGGCTCTTAGCGGGAGGGGATTGAATGAGCAGTTCTTC.

The chain combines TRBV5-1 with TRBJ2-7, with D possibly being TRBD1 (6 bases). The CDR3 length is 14 residues. Trimming removed 0 bases from V and 2 bases from J, with 9 bases in between. Looked up from germline, CDR1 is SGHRS and CDR2 is YFSETQ. The CDR3 DNA reads as TGCGCCAGCAGCTTGGTGTCAGGGGCCTACGAGCAGTACTTC. Encoded protein: CASSLVSGAYEQYF.

The V gene is TRBV4-3, the J gene TRBJ2-1, with D possibly matching TRBD2 (6 bases). Germline V gives CDR1 LGHNA, CDR2 YSLEER. The CDR3 is made up of 12 amino acids. V dropped 0 bases and J dropped 9 bases, with 6 bases sitting between them. The CDR3 is CASSQEGGEQFF. The CDR3 bases are TGCGCCAGCAGCCAAGAGGGAGGTGAGCAGTTCTTC.

The rearrangement uses TRBV27 and TRBJ2-3; 10 bases match TRBD1. CDR3 size: 14 residues. V lost 3 bases to trimming and J lost 9 bases; unmatched junction nucleotides: 6. Germline CDR1 and CDR2: MNHEY and SMNVEV (reference sequence). The CDR3 here is CASSFWTGGQTQYF. CDR3 DNA sequence: TGTGCCAGCAGTTTTTGGACAGGGGGGCAGACGCAGTATTTT.

In its sample, this clone was seen a few times. V and J are TRBV15 and TRBJ1-5; no clear D gene. This CDR3 comprises 12 residues. Trimming pared 0 bases from V and 4 bases from J, leaving 1 base between. The V gene's germline CDR1 is LNHNV and CDR2 YYDKDF (reference sequence). The CDR3 nucleotides read TGTGCCACCAGCAGAGAAAATCAGCCCCAGCATTTT. It codes for CATSRENQPQHF.

The chain joins TRBV27 to TRBJ2-7, with D maybe TRBD1 (6 bases). Germline CDR1 is MNHEY and CDR2 is SMNVEV (reference sequence). Trimming took 6 bases from V and 4 from J, leaving 10 bases between them. CDR3 size: 12 residues. CDR3 in amino acids: CASRTGGYEQYF. CDR3 coding DNA: TGTGCCAGCAGGACAGGCGGGTACGAGCAGTACTTC.

The CDR3 sequence is CATSDRTTGTDTQYF. CDR3 DNA: TGTGCCACCAGCGATCGGACAACCGGCACAGATACGCAGTATTTT. J is TRBJ2-3 and V is TRBV15, with D maybe TRBD1 (5 bases). The CDR3 spans 15 residues. V lost 5 bases and J lost 1, with 13 bases in between. From germline, CDR1 is LNHNV and CDR2 YYDKDF (reference sequence). Variable domain in full (rest from reference TRBV15 and TRBJ2-3): DAMVIQNPRYQVTQFGKPVTLSCSQTLNHNVMYWYQQKSSQAPKLLFHYYDKDFNNEADTPDNFQSRRPNTSFCFLDIRSPGLGDTAMYLCATSDRTTGTDTQYFGPGTRLTVL.

The chain employs TRBV7-9 and TRBJ2-7; D perhaps matches TRBD1 (6 bases). The length of the CDR3 is 16 residues. CDR1 and CDR2 from the germline V gene are SEHNR and FQNEAQ (reference sequence). Trimming pared 8 bases from V and 1 base from J, leaving 21 bases between. CDR3 protein: CASARAGAGSSYEQYF. The CDR3 region has the DNA TGTGCCAGCGCCAGGGCAGGGGCAGGGTCTTCCTACGAGCAGTACTTC. Using reference TRBV7-9 and TRBJ2-7 for the parts outside the CDR3, the full variable domain is DTGVSQNPRHKITKRGQNVTFRCDPISEHNRLYWYRQTLGQGPEFLTYFQNEAQLEKSRLLSDRFSAERPKGSFSTLEIQRTEQGDSAMYLCASARAGAGSSYEQYFGPGTRLTVT.

The chain couples TRBV7-9 to TRBJ2-1; tentative D call: TRBD2 (5 bases). CDR1 is SEHNR, CDR2 FQNEAQ, per germline (reference sequence). V lost 2 bases to trimming and J lost 13 bases, with 21 bases between them. This CDR3 has 15 amino acids. CDR3 protein: CASSLWAGYSPNQFF. The CDR3 coding sequence is TGTGCCAGCAGCTTATGGGCGGGTTATTCCCCAAATCAGTTCTTC.

Concerning this clone: One end of the junction is discordant with germline, which a read error may explain. The V gene is TRBV4-1, the J gene TRBJ1-5, with a tentative D call TRBD1 (5 bases). Germline assignment: CDR1 MGHRA and CDR2 YSYEKL. The CDR3 runs to 17 residues. The CDR3 here is CASSEEGGGRGNQPQHF. The CDR3 bases are TGCGCCAGCAGCGAAGAGGGCGGGGGGAGAGGCAATCAGCCCCAGCATTTT.

The chain carries TRBV6-1 and TRBJ2-3; 10 bases align to TRBD2. CDR1 and CDR2 from the germline V gene are MNHNS and SASEGT. V gave up 6 bases and J gave up 3 bases; unmatched junction bases: 6. CDR3 length: 15 residues. The CDR3 loop is CASRPPSGRTDTQYF. CDR3 in DNA: TGTGCCAGCAGACCACCTAGCGGGAGAACAGATACGCAGTATTTT.

The chain is built from TRBV2 and TRBJ2-7, with unresolved D. Germline V gene sequence: CDR1 SNHLY, CDR2 FYNNEI. Trimming cost V 1 base and J 3 bases, with 13 bases left between them. This CDR3 is built from 15 residues. In nucleotides, the CDR3 is TGTGCCAGCAGTGAAGAGGGTTTAGGGAACTACGAGCAGTACTTC. It encodes CASSEEGLGNYEQYF.